One sample yielded the 17 T cell receptor beta chains listed below, sequenced in a study of breast tumors, draining lymph nodes, adjacent tissues. Using its own MiXCR run on the multiplex PCR reads, TCRdb lists one record per CDR3 protein. Of approximately 37,000 distinct CDR3 sequences listed, 35% to 40% are singletons. Sequencing used breast tumor tissue. These receptors came from a female donor with breast cancer. Some clones in this sample may be carry-over from other donors' samples.

This clonotype was seen at least ten times. This chain uses TRBV6-1 with TRBJ2-6; 7 bases agree with TRBD1. The junction had 8 bases not matched to a gene; V was cut back by 8 bases and J by 1 base. The length of the CDR3 is 16 residues. Per the germline V gene, CDR1 is MNHNS and CDR2 is SASEGT. CDR3 protein: CASSGQEGSGANVLTF. Here the CDR3 DNA reads TGTGCCAGCTCTGGACAGGAAGGATCTGGGGCCAACGTCCTGACTTTC.

The sample holds many counts of this clonotype. The V and J genes are TRBV5-1 and TRBJ2-7, with 9 bases identical to TRBD1. CDR3 length: 16 residues. Unmatched junction bases numbered 9, after V lost 1 base and J lost 4 bases. Per germline, CDR1 SGHRS and CDR2 YFSETQ. The CDR3 protein is CASSLPGTGYSYEQYF. As DNA, the CDR3 is TGCGCCAGCAGCTTGCCCGGGACAGGGTATAGTTACGAGCAGTACTTC.

This clonotype appeared many times. This sequence joins TRBV6-6 and TRBJ1-3; TRBD1 matches 9 bases. The J segment lost 1 base and the V segment lost 5 bases, leaving 6 bases of the junction unmatched. The length of the CDR3 is 16 residues. Looked up from germline, CDR1 is MNHNY and CDR2 is SVGAGI (reference sequence). CDR3 sequence (DNA): TGTGCCAGCAGTAAGGGACAGGGAGTGTCTGGAAACACCATATATTTT. It encodes CASSKGQGVSGNTIYF.

The table lists this clonotype with many counts. The genes are TRBV10-1 and TRBJ2-3, with 9 bases that match TRBD1. CDR3 length: 14 amino acids. Germline V gives CDR1 WNHNN, CDR2 SYGVQD (reference sequence). Germline trimming cut 6 bases from V and 4 bases from J; bases unmatched to any gene: 5. CDR3 region: CASRRTGEADTQYF. The CDR3 DNA reads as TGCGCCAGCAGAAGGACAGGGGAAGCAGATACGCAGTATTTT.

Points on this clonotype: A much larger clone is a single base away; this may be a read error. This chain connects TRBV3-1 to TRBJ2-5; 7 bases are shared with TRBD2. Germline loops: CDR1 LGHDT, CDR2 YNNKEL (reference sequence). The CDR3 runs 15 residues. CDR3: CASSRLAGLDETRYF. DNA of the CDR3: TGTGCCAGCAGCCGCCTGGCAGGACTAGATGAGACCCGGTACTTC.

This clonotype was counted between two and nine times. The chain joins TRBV6-5 to TRBJ2-1, with 10 nucleotides matching TRBD1. Trimming removed 6 bases from V and 9 bases from J; junction bases left unmatched: 8. This CDR3 is 14 amino acids long. Germline loops: CDR1 MNHEY, CDR2 SVGAGI. This CDR3 is CASSTTGQGSEQFF. CDR3 coding DNA: TGTGCCAGCAGCACCACGGGACAGGGGAGTGAGCAGTTCTTC.

This clonotype was observed a few times. A much larger clone differs from this one at a single base, so this may be a read error. The V call is TRBV12-3 or TRBV12-4, the J call TRBJ2-1; 14 nucleotides align to TRBD2. This CDR3 has 16 amino acids. J lost 8 bases, V lost 4 bases, and 7 bases had no gene match. CDR3 loop: CASSSRTSGRSDEQFF. CDR3 DNA sequence: TGTGCCAGCAGTTCCAGGACTAGCGGGAGGTCGGATGAGCAGTTCTTC.

This clonotype was counted many times. The chain recombines TRBV5-1 with TRBJ2-1; no definite D call. The V gene lost 0 bases and the J gene lost 5 bases, with 9 bases spanning the gap. The CDR3 length is 14 residues. Germline CDR1 is SGHRS and CDR2 is YFSETQ. The CDR3 bases are TGCGCCAGCAGCTTGGGGGGTAGAAACAATGAGCAGTTCTTC. Translated, it gives CASSLGGRNNEQFF.

This clonotype was counted at least ten times. The chain employs TRBV5-1 and TRBJ2-1, with D uncertain. This CDR3 spans 15 amino acids. Germline V gene lookup returns CDR1 SGHRS and CDR2 YFSETQ. Trimming left V 4 bases short and J 6 bases short, with 17 bases between. CDR3 sequence reads: CASSVDLTRLNEQFF. CDR3 coding DNA: TGCGCCAGCAGCGTAGACTTAACGAGGCTCAATGAGCAGTTCTTC.

This clonotype was seen more than once but under ten times. This sequence may be a read error, since a much larger clone differs from it by one base. This chain uses TRBV5-4 with TRBJ1-4; the D is unclear. The CDR3 runs to 14 residues. The germline V gene has CDR1 SGHNT and CDR2 YYREEE (reference sequence). In DNA, the CDR3 is TGTGCCAGCAGTCTGGGCTCTCCAGGTGAAAAACCGTTTTTT. Translated, it gives CASSLGSPGEKPFF.

Turning to this clonotype: The junction departs from germline at one end; a sequencing error may be responsible. The chain uses TRBV6-6 and TRBJ2-3, with 7 nucleotides matching TRBD1. This CDR3 contains 11 residues. CDR1 and CDR2 (germline): MNHNY, SVGAGI (reference sequence). The CDR3 sequence: CASRGTDMQYF. The CDR3 DNA reads TGTGCCAGCAGAGGGACAGATATGCAGTATTTT.

The J gene is TRBJ2-7, the V gene TRBV20-1; D remains ambiguous. The CDR3 has 12 amino acids. The germline V gene has CDR1 DFQATT and CDR2 SNEGSKA (reference sequence). V lost 4 bases and J lost 0, with 7 bases in between. The CDR3 sequence: CSATRTSYEQYF. CDR3 nucleotide sequence: TGCAGTGCTACTCGGACCTCCTACGAGCAGTACTTC.

This clonotype was counted many times. The genes are TRBV20-1 and TRBJ2-3, with D tentatively TRBD1 (5 bases). CDR3 size: 13 residues. CDR1 is DFQATT and CDR2 is SNEGSKA in the germline V gene (reference sequence). V was cut by 3 bases and J by 1 base, with 8 bases left in between. The CDR3 here is CSARGPGTDTQYF. The CDR3 nucleotides read TGCAGTGCTAGGGGGCCTGGCACAGATACGCAGTATTTT.

The chain has TRBV11-2 and TRBJ2-6; the match to TRBD1 covers 10 bases. V dropped 5 bases and J dropped 3; count of bases not matched to a gene: 7. CDR3 length: 17 amino acids. The germline gives CDR1 SGHAT, CDR2 FQNNGV. CDR3 region: CASSETTGGGGANVLTF. As DNA, the CDR3 is TGTGCCAGCAGCGAGACGACAGGGGGCGGTGGGGCCAACGTCCTGACTTTC.

The gene calls are TRBV11-2 and TRBJ2-3, with 14 bases identical to TRBD2. The ends lost 4 bases at V and 6 bases at J; junction bases unmatched: 6. CDR1 is SGHAT, CDR2 FQNNGV, per germline. This CDR3 is 16 amino acids long. The CDR3 bases are TGTGCCAGCAGCTCGGGACTAGCGGGAGATCGGGATACGCAGTATTTT. Residues: CASSSGLAGDRDTQYF.

This clonotype showed up many times. The V call is TRBV5-5, the J call TRBJ2-3; 9 bases fit TRBD1. The CDR3 contains 16 residues. V lost 0 bases and J lost 2; bases outside the gene matches: 4. Germline V gives CDR1 SGHKS, CDR2 YYEKEE (reference sequence). CDR3 loop: CASSLGTGDPTDTQYF. CDR3 coding DNA: TGTGCCAGCAGCTTGGGGACAGGGGACCCCACAGATACGCAGTATTTT.

This chain links TRBV2 with TRBJ1-6, with D perhaps matching TRBD1 (5 bases). The V gene's germline CDR1 is SNHLY and CDR2 FYNNEI. This CDR3 comprises 15 residues. Deletions cut 8 bases from V and 9 bases from J, with 20 bases between. The CDR3 sequence is CASRDSPGNGSPLHF. CDR3 DNA: TGTGCCAGCCGGGACTCGCCGGGAAATGGTTCACCCCTCCACTTT.